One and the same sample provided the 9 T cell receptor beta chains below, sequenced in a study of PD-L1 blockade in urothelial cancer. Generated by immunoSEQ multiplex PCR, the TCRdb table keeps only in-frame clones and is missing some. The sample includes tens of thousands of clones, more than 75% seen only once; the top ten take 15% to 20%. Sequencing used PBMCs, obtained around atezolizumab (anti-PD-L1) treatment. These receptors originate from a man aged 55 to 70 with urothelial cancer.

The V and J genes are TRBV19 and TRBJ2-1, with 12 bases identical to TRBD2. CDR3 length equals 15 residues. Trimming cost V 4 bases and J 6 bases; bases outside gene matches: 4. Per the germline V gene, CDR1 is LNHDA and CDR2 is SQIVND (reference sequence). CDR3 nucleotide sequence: TGTGCCAGTAGTACTAGCGGGGGGGTGGGCAATGAGCAGTTCTTC. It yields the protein CASSTSGGVGNEQFF.

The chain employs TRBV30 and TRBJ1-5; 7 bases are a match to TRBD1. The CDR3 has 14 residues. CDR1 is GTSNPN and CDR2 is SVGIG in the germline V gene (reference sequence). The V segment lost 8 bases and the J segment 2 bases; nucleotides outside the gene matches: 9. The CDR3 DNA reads TGTGCCCAAGGGGGCAGGGGGGGCAATCAGCCCCAGCATTTT. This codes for CAQGGRGGNQPQHF.

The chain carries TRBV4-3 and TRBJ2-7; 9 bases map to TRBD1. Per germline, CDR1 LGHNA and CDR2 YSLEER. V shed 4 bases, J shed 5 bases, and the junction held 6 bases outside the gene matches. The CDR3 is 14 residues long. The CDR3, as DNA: TGCGCCAGCAGCCCGGGACAGGGTATGGACGAGCAGTACTTC. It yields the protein CASSPGQGMDEQYF.

CDR3 DNA: TGTGCCTGGAGTGTACCTAGCGGAGCACGAGATACGCAGTATTTT. Its translation: CAWSVPSGARDTQYF. The chain combines TRBV30 with TRBJ2-3; 7 nucleotides match TRBD2. Germline CDR1 GTSNPN, CDR2 SVGIG (reference sequence). The CDR3 length is 15 residues. Trimming removed 0 bases from V and 5 bases from J; junction bases left unmatched: 8.

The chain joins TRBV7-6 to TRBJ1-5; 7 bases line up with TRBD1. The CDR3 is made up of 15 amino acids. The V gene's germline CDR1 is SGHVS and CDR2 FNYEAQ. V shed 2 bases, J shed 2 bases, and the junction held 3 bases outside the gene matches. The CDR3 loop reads CASSLFTGGNQPQHF. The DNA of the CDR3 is TGTGCCAGCAGCTTATTTACAGGGGGCAATCAGCCCCAGCATTTT.

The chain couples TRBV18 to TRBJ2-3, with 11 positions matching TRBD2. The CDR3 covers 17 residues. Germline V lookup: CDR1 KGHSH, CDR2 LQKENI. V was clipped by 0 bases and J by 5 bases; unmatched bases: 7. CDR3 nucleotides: TGTGCCAGCTCACCACCACCTAGCGGGGGGCCTGGAGATACGCAGTATTTT. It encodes CASSPPPSGGPGDTQYF.

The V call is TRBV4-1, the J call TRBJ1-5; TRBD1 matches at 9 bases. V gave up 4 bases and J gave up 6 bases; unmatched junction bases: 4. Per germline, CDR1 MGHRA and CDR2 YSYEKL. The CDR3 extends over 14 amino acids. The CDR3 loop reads CASSRGQGSQPQHF. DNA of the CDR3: TGCGCCAGCAGCCGAGGACAGGGGAGTCAGCCCCAGCATTTT.

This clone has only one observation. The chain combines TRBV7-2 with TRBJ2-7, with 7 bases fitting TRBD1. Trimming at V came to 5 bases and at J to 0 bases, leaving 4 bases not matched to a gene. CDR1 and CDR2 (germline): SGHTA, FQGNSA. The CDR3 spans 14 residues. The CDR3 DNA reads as TGTGCCAGCAGCAACCGGGACAGCTCCTACGAGCAGTACTTC. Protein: CASSNRDSSYEQYF.

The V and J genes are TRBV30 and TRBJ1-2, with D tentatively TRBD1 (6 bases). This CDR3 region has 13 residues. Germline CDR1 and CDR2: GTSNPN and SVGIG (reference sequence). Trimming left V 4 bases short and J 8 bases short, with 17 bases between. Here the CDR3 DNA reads TGTGCCTGGACCGGACAGTCCCCTGCGGGCTACACCTTC. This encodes CAWTGQSPAGYTF.